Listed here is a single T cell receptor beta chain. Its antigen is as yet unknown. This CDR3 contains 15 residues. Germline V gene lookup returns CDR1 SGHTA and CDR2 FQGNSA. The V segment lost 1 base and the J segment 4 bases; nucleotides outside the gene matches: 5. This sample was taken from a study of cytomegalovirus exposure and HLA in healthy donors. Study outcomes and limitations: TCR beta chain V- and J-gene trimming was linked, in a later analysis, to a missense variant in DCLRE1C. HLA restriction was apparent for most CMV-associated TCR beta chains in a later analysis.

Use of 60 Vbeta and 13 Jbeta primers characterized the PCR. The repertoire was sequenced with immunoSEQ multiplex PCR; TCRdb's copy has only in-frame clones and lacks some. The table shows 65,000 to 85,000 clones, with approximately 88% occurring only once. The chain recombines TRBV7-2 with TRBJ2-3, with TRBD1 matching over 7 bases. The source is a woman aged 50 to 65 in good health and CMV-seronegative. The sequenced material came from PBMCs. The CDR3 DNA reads TGTGCCAGCAGCTTAGTCGGGACAGTTTCAGATACGCAGTATTTT. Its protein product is CASSLVGTVSDTQYF.